This T cell receptor (beta chain) was profiled in a study of HIV-infected children after antiretroviral therapy interruption (dated by TCRdb to between 2017 and 2020). Study-wide context: All eight included children had a CD4+ count above 500 and a viral load below 50 copies/ml, with four on planned treatment interruption and four on continuous treatment. Exposure to EBV and CMV had been recorded for most participating children. Samples from the interruption arm were taken at week 0, at week 12, at the end of interruption (week 24 or 48), and about 3 years after the study ended. Alongside measurements of thymic output, TCR repertoires of children on planned treatment interruption were compared with TCR repertoires of children on continuous antiretroviral treatment. For the continuous-treatment arm, samples from the corresponding weeks 0, 48 and 150 were analyzed. A median age of approximately 9.8 years was recorded in the interruption group, and a median age of 8 years was recorded in the continuous treatment group. The research as a whole found: The small number of patients is a limitation, and caution is needed when interpreting the data. The naive CD4+ Gini coefficient rose by the end of treatment interruption, suggesting clonal expansion, and returned to baseline by 3 years. In naive CD4+ repertoires of PTI patients, CDR3 sharing between time points fell after interruption began; many sequences were shared between end of interruption and 3 years later. Sorted CD45RA+ naive cells might include minor non-naive CD45RA+ populations such as EMRA or stem memory cells.

This clonotype was recorded many times. The antigen it recognizes is unknown. Base qualities are missing; no much larger clone stands one base away. The treatment or condition label on this specimen signifies: PENTA 11 planned treatment interruption arm or continuous ART arm. The participants were children from the United Kingdom between 2 and 15 years old who had been on ART with at least three drugs for 24 weeks or longer. Cryopreserved PBMCs containing at least 5 million viable cells were required, and four candidate patients were excluded because of low viable PBMC yield. Naive CD4+ CD45RA+ CD45RO- T cells were FACS-sorted from thawed PBMCs on a FACSAria III cell sorter. After sorting, the cells were fixed and RNA was extracted first with the RNeasy FFPE kit and then with the RNeasy Micro kit. The CDR3 covers 18 residues, taking in both the cysteine and the phenylalanine. The only DNA kept is the CDR3, 54 bases in frame from the first base. The junction shows trimming of 5 bases on V and 3 bases on J, and the gene matches do not reach 15 bases of it. CDR1 and CDR2 were assigned from the germline V gene as SGHTA and FQGNSA.

The library relied on 3' RACE. To correct PCR amplification bias, TCR libraries were generated from RNA with a 3' RACE protocol that used unique molecular identifiers. Up to 12 amplicon libraries were pooled and sequenced on an Illumina MiSeq with v2 2x250 paired-end chemistry. The authors' analysis ran thus. Decombinator was used to process the reads, assigning V and J genes and CDR3 and applying barcode-based correction of errors and PCR bias. Before the Gini coefficient was calculated with the R ineq package, repertoires were subsampled to the same depth. CDR3 similarity was assessed with GLIPH, Hamming distance and a shared triplet metric. TCRdb reanalyzed the raw reads on its own, using fastp at Q25 for trimming and MiXCR for clone calling, and kept in-frame beta chains. All rows with the same CDR3 protein become a single entry with the most common DNA and genes. These V and J calls originate from TCRdb's pipeline instead of the authors' own analysis. Here the sample has about 83,000 distinct CDR3 sequences; about 7% occur a single time. The top ten hold roughly 1% of the sample.

Specimen: CD45RA+ CD4+ T cells from PBMCs, pooled from several time points, collected from a donor given antiretroviral therapy, either interrupted or continuous. The label giving this sample's cell subset or site can be read as: naive CD4+ CD45RA+ CD45RO- T cells. This receptor chain uses TRBV7-2 and TRBJ2-3; TRBD2 agrees with 9 junctional bases. This sequence was found in a pool of human donors with HIV. The sequenced DNA: TGTGCCAGCAGCCCACTAAAACTCCGCGGGGGGGCAACAGATACGCAGTATTTT. Its translation reads: CASSPLKLRGGATDTQYF.